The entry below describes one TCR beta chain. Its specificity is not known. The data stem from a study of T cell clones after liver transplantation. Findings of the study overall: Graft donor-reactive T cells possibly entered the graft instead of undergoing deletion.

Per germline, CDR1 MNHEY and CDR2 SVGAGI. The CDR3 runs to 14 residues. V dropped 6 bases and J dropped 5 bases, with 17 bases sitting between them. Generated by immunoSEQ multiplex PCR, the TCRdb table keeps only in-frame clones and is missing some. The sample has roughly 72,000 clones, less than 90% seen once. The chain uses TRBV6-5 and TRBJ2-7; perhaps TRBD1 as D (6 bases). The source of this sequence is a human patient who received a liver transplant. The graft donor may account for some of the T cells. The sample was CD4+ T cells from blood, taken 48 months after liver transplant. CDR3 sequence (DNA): TGTGCCAGCAGACCCTCAGGGGATATCCACGAGCAGTACTTC. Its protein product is CASRPSGDIHEQYF.